This T cell receptor beta chain was identified during a study of blood T cell repertoires in COVID-19. Participant ages covered about 18 to 95 years across 25 or so US areas. Here immunoSEQ multiplex PCR was the method, and the copy in TCRdb shows in-frame clones only, minus some. In the table there are a few hundred thousand clones, about 90% of which are singletons. V was pared by 2 bases and J by 2 bases, with 9 bases between. CDR3 size: 14 residues. Per germline, CDR1 MNHEY and CDR2 SVGEGT. The rearrangement joins TRBV6-2 or TRBV6-3 to TRBJ1-2; a weak D match, TRBD1 (6 bases). This TCR was recovered from a woman between 18 and 29 years old with acute COVID-19. What was sequenced was PBMCs or T cells enriched from blood (not recorded which). The CDR3 DNA is TGTGCCAGCAGTTACCGGGACAAAAACTATGGCTACACCTTC. Its protein is CASSYRDKNYGYTF.